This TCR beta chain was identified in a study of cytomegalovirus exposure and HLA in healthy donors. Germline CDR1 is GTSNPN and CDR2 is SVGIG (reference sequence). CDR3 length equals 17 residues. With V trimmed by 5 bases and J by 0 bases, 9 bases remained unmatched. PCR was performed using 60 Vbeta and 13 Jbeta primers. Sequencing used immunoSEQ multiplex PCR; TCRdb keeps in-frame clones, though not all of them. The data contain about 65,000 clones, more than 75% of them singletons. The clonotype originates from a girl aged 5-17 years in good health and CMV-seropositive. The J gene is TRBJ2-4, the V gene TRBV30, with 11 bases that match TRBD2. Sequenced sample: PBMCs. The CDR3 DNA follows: TGTGCCTGGCTCCCGGGACTAGCGGTTCTAGCCAAAAACATTCAGTACTTC. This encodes CAWLPGLAVLAKNIQYF.